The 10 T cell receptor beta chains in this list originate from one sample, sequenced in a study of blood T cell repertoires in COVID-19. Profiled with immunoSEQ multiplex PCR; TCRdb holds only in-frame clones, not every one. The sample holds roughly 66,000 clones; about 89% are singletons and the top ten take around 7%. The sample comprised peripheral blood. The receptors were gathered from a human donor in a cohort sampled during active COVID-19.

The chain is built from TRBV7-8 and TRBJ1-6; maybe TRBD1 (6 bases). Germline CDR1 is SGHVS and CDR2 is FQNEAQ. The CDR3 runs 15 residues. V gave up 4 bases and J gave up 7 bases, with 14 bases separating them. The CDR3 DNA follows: TGTGCCAGCAGCTATACACAGGGTGGGAATTCACCCCTCCACTTT. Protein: CASSYTQGGNSPLHF.

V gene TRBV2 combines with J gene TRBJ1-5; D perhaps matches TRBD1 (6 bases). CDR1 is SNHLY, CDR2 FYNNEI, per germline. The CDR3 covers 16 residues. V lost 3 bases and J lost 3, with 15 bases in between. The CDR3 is CASSDPGAFDNQPQHF. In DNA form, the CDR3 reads TGTGCCAGCAGTGACCCAGGGGCGTTTGACAATCAGCCCCAGCATTTT.

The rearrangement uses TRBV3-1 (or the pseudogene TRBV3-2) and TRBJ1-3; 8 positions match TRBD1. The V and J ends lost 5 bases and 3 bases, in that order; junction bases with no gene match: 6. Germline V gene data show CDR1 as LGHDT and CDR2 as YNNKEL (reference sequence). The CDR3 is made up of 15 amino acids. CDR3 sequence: CASSYGQGGGNTIYF. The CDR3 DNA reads TGTGCCAGCAGCTATGGACAGGGAGGTGGAAACACCATATATTTT.

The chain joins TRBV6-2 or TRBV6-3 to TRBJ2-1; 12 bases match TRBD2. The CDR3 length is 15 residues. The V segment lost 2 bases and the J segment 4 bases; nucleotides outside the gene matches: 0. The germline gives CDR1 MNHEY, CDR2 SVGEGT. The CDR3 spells CASSYLAGGYNEQFF. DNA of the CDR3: TGTGCCAGCAGTTACCTAGCGGGGGGGTACAATGAGCAGTTCTTC.

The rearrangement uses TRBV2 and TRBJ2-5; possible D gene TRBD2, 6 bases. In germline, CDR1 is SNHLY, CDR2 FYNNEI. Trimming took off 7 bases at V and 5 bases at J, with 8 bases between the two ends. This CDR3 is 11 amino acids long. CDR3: CASTSVETQYF. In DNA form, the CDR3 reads TGTGCCAGCACTAGCGTGGAGACCCAGTACTTC.

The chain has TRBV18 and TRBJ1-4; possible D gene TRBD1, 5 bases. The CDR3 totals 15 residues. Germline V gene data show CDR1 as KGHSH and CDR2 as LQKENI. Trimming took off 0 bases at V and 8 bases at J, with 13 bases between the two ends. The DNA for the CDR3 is TGTGCCAGCTCACCACCGAGTCAGGGAGGCGAAAAACTGTTTTTT. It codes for CASSPPSQGGEKLFF.

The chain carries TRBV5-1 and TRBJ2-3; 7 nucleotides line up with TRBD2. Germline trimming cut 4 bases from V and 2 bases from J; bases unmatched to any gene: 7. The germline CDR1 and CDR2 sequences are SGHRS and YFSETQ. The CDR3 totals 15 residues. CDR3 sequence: CASSPVGGDTDTQYF. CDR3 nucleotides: TGCGCCAGCAGCCCTGTGGGAGGGGACACAGATACGCAGTATTTT. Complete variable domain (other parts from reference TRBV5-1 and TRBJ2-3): KAGVTQTPRYLIKTRGQQVTLSCSPISGHRSVSWYQQTPGQGLQFLFEYFSETQRNKGNFPGRFSGRQFSNSRSEMNVSTLELGDSALYLCASSPVGGDTDTQYFGPGTRLTVL.

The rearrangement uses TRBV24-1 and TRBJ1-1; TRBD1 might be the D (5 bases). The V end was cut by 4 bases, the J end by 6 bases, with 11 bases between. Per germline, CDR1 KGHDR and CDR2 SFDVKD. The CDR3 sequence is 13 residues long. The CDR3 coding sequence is TGTGCCACCAGTGAAGGGGTTAGATCTGAAGCTTTCTTT. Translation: CATSEGVRSEAFF.

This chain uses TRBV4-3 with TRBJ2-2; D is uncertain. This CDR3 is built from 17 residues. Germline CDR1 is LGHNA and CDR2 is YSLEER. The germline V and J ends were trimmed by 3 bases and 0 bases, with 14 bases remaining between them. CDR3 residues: CASSQTPHGANTGELFF. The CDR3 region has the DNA TGCGCCAGCAGCCAGACTCCCCATGGCGCGAACACCGGGGAGCTGTTTTTT.

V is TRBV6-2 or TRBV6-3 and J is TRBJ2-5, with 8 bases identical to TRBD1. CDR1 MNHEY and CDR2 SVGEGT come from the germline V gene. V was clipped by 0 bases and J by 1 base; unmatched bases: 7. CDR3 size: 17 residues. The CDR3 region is CASSYSHRDRIQETQYF. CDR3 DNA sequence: TGTGCCAGCAGTTACTCCCACCGGGACAGGATCCAAGAGACCCAGTACTTC.